This T cell receptor beta chain was documented in a study of T cell repertoires in cytomegalovirus infection. Study-level results: The response measured ex vivo was dominated by TCR beta clonotypes (HLA-C-restricted and CMV-specific).

TCRdb re-called the reads through MiXCR, storing one row per CDR3 protein. Among fewer than 700,000 distinct CDR3 sequences listed, 20% to 25% were seen once. This clonotype was seen a handful of times. The antigen remains unidentified. Germline values: CDR1 MGHRA, CDR2 YSYEKL. The CDR3 covers 16 residues. Unmatched junction bases numbered 6, after V lost 2 bases and J lost 5 bases. The receptor was isolated from a human donor in good health (CMV status not recorded). Some clones in this sample may be carry-over from other donors' samples. Sequencing was performed on CD8+ T cells from PBMCs. The genes are TRBV4-1 and TRBJ2-1, with 10 bases matching TRBD2. CDR3 bases: TGCGCCAGCAGCCAATTCGTAGCGGGGGGTAACAATGAGCAGTTCTTC. This gives the protein CASSQFVAGGNNEQFF.